The text below deals with one TCR beta chain. These data belong to a study of control samples from healthy donors and cancer patients. Using immunoSEQ multiplex PCR, the repertoire was profiled, and TCRdb retains in-frame clones only, with some absent. The sample lists some 70,000 clones; more than 80% were seen once. This CDR3 spans 16 amino acids. Germline V CDR1 and CDR2: LNHNV, YYDKDF (reference sequence). Trimming took off 1 base at V and 4 bases at J, with 14 bases between the two ends. The J gene is TRBJ1-5, the V gene TRBV15; D gene uncertain. The specimen sequenced was blood. The TCR comes from a man between 60 and 70 years old in good health. The CDR3 DNA follows: TGTGCCACCAGCAGAGGTAGCGGGGTTAGAAATCAGCCCCAGCATTTT. This codes for CATSRGSGVRNQPQHF.